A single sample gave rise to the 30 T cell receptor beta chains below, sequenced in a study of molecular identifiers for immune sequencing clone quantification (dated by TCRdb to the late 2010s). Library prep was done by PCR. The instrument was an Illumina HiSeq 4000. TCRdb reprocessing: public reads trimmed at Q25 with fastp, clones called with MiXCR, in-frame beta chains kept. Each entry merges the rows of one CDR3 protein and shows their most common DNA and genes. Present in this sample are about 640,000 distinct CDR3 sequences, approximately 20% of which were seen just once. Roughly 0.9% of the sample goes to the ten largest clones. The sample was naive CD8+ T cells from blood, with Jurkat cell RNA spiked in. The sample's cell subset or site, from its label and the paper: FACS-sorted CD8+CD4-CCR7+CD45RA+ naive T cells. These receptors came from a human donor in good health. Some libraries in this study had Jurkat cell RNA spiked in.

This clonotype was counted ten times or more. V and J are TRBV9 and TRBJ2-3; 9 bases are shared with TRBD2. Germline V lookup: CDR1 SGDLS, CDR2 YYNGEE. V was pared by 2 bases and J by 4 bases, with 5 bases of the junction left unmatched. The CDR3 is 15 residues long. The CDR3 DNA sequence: TGTGCCAGCAGCGTCGGGACTAGCCTCGCAGATACGCAGTATTTT. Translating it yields CASSVGTSLADTQYF.

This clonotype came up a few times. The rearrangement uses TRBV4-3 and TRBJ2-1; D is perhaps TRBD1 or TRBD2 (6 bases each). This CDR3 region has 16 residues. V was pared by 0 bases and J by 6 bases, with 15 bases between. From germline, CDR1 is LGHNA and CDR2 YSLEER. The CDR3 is CASSQDGTRGGNEQFF. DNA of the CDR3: TGCGCCAGCAGCCAAGATGGGACACGGGGAGGCAATGAGCAGTTCTTC.

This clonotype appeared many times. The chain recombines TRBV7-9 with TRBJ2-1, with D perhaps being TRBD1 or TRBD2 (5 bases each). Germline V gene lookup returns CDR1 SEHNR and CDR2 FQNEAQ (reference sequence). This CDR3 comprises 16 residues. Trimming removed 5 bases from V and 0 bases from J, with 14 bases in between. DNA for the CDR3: TGTGCCAGCAGCCCACGGGACCTCAGCTCCTACAATGAGCAGTTCTTC. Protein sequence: CASSPRDLSSYNEQFF.

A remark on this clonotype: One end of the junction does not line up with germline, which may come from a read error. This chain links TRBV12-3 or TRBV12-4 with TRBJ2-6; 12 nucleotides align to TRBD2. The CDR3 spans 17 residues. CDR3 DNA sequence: TGTGCCAGTCCTGGGGGACTAGCGGGCTCTGGGGCCAACGTCCCGACTTTC. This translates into CASPGGLAGSGANVPTF.

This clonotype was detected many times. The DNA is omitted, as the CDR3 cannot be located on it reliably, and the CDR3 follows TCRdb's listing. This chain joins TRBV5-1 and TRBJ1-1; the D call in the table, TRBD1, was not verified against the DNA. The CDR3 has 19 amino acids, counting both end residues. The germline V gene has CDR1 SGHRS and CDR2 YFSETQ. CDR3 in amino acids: CASSLESAGAVFFGTEAFF.

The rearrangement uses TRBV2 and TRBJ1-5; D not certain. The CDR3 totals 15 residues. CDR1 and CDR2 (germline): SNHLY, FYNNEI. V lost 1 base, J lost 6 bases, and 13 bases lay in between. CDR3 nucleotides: TGTGCCAGCAGTGAAGGGCCAGGTGGTTTTCAGCCCCAGCATTTT. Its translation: CASSEGPGGFQPQHF.

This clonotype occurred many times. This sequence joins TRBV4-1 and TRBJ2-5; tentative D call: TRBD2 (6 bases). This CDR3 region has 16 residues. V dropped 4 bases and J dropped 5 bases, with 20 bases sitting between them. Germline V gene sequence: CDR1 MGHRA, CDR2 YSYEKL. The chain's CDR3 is CASSRRGSAAGETQYF. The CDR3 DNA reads TGCGCCAGCAGCCGCCGGGGGAGCGCGGCTGGTGAGACCCAGTACTTC.

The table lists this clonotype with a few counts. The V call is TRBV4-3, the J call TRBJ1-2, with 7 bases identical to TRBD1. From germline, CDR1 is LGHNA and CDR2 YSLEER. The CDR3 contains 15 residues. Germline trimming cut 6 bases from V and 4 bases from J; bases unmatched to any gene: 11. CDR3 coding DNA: TGCGCCAGCAGTCAAAAGGGACAGACCTTCTATGGCTACACCTTC. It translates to CASSQKGQTFYGYTF.

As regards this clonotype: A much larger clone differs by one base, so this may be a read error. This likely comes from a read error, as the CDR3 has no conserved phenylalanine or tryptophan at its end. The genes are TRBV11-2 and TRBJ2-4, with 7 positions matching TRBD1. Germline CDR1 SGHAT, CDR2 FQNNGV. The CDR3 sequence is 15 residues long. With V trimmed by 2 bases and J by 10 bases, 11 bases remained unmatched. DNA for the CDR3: TGTGCCAGCAGCTTATTTGATCGTAAGACAGGGATTCAGTACTCC. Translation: CASSLFDRKTGIQYS.

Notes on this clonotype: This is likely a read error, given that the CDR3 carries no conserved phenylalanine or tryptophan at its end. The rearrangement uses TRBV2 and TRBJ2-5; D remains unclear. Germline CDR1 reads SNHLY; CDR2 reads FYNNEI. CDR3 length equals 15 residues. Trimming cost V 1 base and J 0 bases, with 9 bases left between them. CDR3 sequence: CASSEVLANQETQYL. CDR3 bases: TGTGCCAGCAGTGAAGTTTTGGCCAACCAAGAGACCCAGTACCTC.

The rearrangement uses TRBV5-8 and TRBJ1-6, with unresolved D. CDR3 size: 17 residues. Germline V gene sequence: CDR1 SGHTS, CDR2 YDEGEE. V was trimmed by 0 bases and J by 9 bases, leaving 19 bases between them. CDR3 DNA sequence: TGTGCCAGCAGCTTGGCGCCCGGTGGAGGGTATGGTTCACCCCTCCACTTT. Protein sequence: CASSLAPGGGYGSPLHF.

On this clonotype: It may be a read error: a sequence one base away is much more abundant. As DNA, the CDR3 is TGTGCCAGCAGCTCATTGCCAGGGAACACTGAAGCTTTCTTT. It yields the protein CASSSLPGNTEAFF. The V and J genes are TRBV7-8 and TRBJ1-1, with D unclear. V lost 4 bases and J 1 base, leaving 10 bases between the germline ends. The CDR3 loop spans 14 amino acids. The germline V gene encodes CDR1 SGHVS and CDR2 FQNEAQ.

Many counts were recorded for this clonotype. The CDR3 sequence is CASSEGTGANVLTF. The DNA of the CDR3 is TGTGCCAGCAGTGAAGGCACTGGGGCCAACGTCCTGACTTTC. V and J are TRBV25-1 and TRBJ2-6; D gene ambiguous. Trimming removed 2 bases at V and 2 bases at J, with 4 bases between. This CDR3 comprises 14 residues. The germline gives CDR1 MGHDK, CDR2 SYGVNS. Based on the CDR3 plus reference TRBV25-1 and TRBJ2-6, the full variable domain is EADIYQTPRYLVIGTGKKITLECSQTMGHDKMYWYQQDPGMELHLIHYSYGVNSTEKGDLSSESTVSRIRTEHFPLTLESARPSHTSQYLCASSEGTGANVLTFGAGSRLTVL.

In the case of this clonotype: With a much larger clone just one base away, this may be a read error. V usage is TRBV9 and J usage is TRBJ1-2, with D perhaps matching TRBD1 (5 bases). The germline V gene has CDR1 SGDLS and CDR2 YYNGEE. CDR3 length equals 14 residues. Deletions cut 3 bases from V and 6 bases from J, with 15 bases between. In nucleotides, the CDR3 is TGTGCCAGCAGCGAAGGTGGGGGTCCCCATGGCTACACCTTC. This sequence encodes CASSEGGGPHGYTF.

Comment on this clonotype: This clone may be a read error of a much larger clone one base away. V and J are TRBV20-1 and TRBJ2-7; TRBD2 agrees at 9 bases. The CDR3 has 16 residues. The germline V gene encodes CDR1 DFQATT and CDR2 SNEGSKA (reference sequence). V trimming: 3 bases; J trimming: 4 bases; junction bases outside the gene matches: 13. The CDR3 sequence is CSASELAGDRSYEQYF. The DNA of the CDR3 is TGCAGTGCTAGTGAATTAGCGGGAGACCGATCTTACGAGCAGTACTTC.

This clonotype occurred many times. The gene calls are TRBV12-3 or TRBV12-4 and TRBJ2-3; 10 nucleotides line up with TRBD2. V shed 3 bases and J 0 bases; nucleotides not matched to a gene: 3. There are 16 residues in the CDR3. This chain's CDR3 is CASSFPSGGSTDTQYF. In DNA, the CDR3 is TGTGCCAGCAGTTTCCCTAGCGGGGGAAGCACAGATACGCAGTATTTT.

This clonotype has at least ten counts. CDR3 sequence reads: CASSIDRTYEQYF. CDR3 DNA: TGTGCCAGTAGTATCGACAGAACCTACGAGCAGTACTTC. V usage is TRBV19 and J usage is TRBJ2-7; maybe TRBD1 (5 bases). This CDR3 has 13 residues. The V gene lost 3 bases and the J gene lost 2 bases, with 8 bases spanning the gap. The germline V gene has CDR1 LNHDA and CDR2 SQIVND (reference sequence).

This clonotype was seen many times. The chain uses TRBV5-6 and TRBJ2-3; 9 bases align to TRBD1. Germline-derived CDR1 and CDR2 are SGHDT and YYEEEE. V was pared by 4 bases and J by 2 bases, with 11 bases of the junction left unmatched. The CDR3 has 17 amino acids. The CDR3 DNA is TGTGCCAGCAGCCCGCCGGGACAGGGTTGGTTCACAGATACGCAGTATTTT. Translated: CASSPPGQGWFTDTQYF.

CDR3 amino acids: CASSEADGRGETQYF. CDR3 bases: TGTGCCAGCAGTGAAGCGGATGGTAGGGGAGAGACCCAGTACTTC. This rearrangement joins TRBV6-1 to TRBJ2-5, with D perhaps TRBD1 (5 bases). Germline loops: CDR1 MNHNS, CDR2 SASEGT. This CDR3 is 15 amino acids long. V was pared by 0 bases and J by 4 bases, with 12 bases between.

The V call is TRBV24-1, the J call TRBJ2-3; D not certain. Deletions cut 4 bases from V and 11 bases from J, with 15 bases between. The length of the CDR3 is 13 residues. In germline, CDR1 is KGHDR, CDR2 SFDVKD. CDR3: CATSEDDGRMQYF. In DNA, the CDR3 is TGTGCCACCAGTGAGGACGACGGTCGGATGCAGTATTTT.

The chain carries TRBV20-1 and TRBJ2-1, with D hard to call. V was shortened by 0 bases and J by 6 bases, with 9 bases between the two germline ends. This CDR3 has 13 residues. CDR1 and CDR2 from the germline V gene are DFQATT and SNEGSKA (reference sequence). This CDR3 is CSARDGVGNEQFF. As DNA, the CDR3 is TGCAGTGCTAGAGATGGGGTGGGCAATGAGCAGTTCTTC.

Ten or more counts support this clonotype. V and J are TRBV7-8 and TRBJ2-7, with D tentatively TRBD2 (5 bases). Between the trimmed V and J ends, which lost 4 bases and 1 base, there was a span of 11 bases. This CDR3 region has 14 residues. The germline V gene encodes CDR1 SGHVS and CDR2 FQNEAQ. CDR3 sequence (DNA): TGTGCCAGCAGCTCAGAGGGTTTTTCCTACGAGCAGTACTTC. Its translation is CASSSEGFSYEQYF.

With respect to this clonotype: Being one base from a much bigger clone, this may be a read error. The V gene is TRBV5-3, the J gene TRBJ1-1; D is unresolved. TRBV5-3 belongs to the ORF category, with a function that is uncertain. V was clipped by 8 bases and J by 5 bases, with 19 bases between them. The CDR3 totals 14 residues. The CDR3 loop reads CASTFVNGETEAFF. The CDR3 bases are TGTGCCAGCACCTTTGTAAACGGGGAGACTGAAGCTTTCTTT.

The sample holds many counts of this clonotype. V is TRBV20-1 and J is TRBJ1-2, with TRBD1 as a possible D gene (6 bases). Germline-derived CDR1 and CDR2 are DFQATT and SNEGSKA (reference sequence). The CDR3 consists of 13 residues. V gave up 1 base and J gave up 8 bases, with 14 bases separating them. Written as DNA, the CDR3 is TGCAGTGCTAGAGGCACAGGGAACGGCGGCTACACCTTC. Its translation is CSARGTGNGGYTF.

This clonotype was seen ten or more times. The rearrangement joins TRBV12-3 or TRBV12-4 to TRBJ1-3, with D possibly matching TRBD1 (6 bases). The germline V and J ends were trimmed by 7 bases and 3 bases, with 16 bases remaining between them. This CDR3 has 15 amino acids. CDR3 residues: CASTLSGGDGNTIYF. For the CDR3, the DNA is TGTGCCAGCACTCTATCCGGGGGCGATGGAAACACCATATATTTT.

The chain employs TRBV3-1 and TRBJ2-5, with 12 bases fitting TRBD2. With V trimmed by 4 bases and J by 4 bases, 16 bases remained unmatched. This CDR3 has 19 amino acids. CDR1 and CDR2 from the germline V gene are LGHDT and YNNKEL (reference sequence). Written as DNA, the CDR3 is TGTGCCAGCAGCCCAAAGTGGTCTAGCGGGGGGGCATTGTTAGAGACCCAGTACTTC. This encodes CASSPKWSSGGALLETQYF.

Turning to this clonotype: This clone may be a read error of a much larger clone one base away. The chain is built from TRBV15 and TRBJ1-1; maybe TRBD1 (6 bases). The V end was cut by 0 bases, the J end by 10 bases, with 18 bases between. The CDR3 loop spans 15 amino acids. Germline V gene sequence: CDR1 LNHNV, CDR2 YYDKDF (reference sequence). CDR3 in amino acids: CATSRDRGARAGAFF. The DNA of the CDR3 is TGTGCCACCAGCAGAGATCGGGGGGCGCGGGCTGGAGCTTTCTTT. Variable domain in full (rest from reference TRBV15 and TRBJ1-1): DAMVIQNPRYQVTQFGKPVTLSCSQTLNHNVMYWYQQKSSQAPKLLFHYYDKDFNNEADTPDNFQSRRPNTSFCFLDIRSPGLGDTAMYLCATSRDRGARAGAFFGQGTRLTVV.

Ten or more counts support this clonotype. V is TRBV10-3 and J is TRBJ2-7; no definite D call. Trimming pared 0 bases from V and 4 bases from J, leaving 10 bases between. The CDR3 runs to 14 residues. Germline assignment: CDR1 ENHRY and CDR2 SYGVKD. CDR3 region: CAISESKSGYEQYF. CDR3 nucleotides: TGTGCCATCAGTGAGTCCAAGAGTGGTTACGAGCAGTACTTC.

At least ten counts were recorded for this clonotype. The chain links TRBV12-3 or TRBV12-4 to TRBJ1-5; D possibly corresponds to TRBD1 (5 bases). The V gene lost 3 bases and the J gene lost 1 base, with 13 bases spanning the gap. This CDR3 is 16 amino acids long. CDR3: CASSLVGVVSNQPQHF. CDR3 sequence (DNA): TGTGCCAGCAGTTTGGTGGGGGTGGTGAGCAATCAGCCCCAGCATTTT.

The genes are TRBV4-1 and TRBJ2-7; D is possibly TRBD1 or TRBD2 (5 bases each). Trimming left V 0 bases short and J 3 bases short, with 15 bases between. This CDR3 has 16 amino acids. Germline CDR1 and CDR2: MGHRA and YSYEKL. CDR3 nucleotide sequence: TGCGCCAGCAGCCAAGACTCGAGGGTCAGGGTCTACGAGCAGTACTTC. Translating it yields CASSQDSRVRVYEQYF.